This entry lists 9 T cell receptor beta chains sequenced from one sample in a study of CD8+CD57+ T cells in acquired aplastic anemia. TCR beta VDJ combinations and CDR3 sequences were profiled from genomic DNA. A single record per CDR3 protein comes from TCRdb applying MiXCR to the reads. The table shows hundreds of thousands of distinct CDR3 sequences, with 25% to 40% occurring only once. CD8+CD57+ cell expansion, shown by flow cytometry, had occurred in the patients selected for sequencing. Specimen: sorted CD4+, CD8+, or CD8+CD57+ T cells (not recorded which) from PBMCs. The receptor set was obtained from a human donor with aplastic anemia.

The table lists this clonotype with many counts. V gene TRBV29-1 combines with J gene TRBJ1-1; 10 bases are a match to TRBD1. V lost 4 bases to trimming and J lost 1 base; unmatched junction nucleotides: 12. CDR3 length: 17 amino acids. The germline gives CDR1 SQVTM, CDR2 ANQGSEA. The CDR3 reads CSVALGDRGYQNTEAFF. The CDR3 DNA sequence: TGCAGCGTTGCTCTTGGGGACAGGGGATATCAGAACACTGAAGCTTTCTTT.

J is TRBJ2-7 and V is TRBV25-1; 9 bases are a match to TRBD2. CDR1 is MGHDK, CDR2 SYGVNS, per germline. The CDR3 covers 16 residues. The junction had 10 bases not matched to a gene; V was cut back by 4 bases and J by 3 bases. CDR3 amino acids: CASSASGTVDNYEQYF. CDR3 nucleotide sequence: TGTGCCAGCAGTGCTAGCGGGACAGTAGACAACTACGAGCAGTACTTC.

This clonotype was seen at least ten times. V gene TRBV2 combines with J gene TRBJ1-4; a weak D match, TRBD1 (5 bases). CDR3 size: 15 residues. The germline V and J ends were trimmed by 8 bases and 8 bases, with 21 bases remaining between them. Germline V gene lookup returns CDR1 SNHLY and CDR2 FYNNEI. The CDR3 bases are TGTGCCAGCCACCGCCGGGGCGGATTAGCCGAAAAACTGTTTTTT. This gives the protein CASHRRGGLAEKLFF.

There are many counts of this clonotype. The rearrangement uses TRBV5-1 and TRBJ1-4; TRBD1 is a possible D gene (6 bases). Germline CDR1 is SGHRS and CDR2 is YFSETQ. The CDR3 covers 14 residues. V dropped 0 bases and J dropped 8 bases, with 11 bases sitting between them. The CDR3 loop is CASSLEQGGEKLFF. Written as DNA, the CDR3 is TGCGCCAGCAGCTTGGAACAGGGAGGGGAAAAACTGTTTTTT. The full variable domain, its missing parts supplied by reference TRBV5-1 and TRBJ1-4, is KAGVTQTPRYLIKTRGQQVTLSCSPISGHRSVSWYQQTPGQGLQFLFEYFSETQRNKGNFPGRFSGRQFSNSRSEMNVSTLELGDSALYLCASSLEQGGEKLFFGSGTQLSVL.

This clonotype occurred a few times. V gene TRBV5-4 combines with J gene TRBJ2-7, with D tentatively TRBD2 (7 bases). The CDR3 is made up of 14 amino acids. V shed 0 bases and J shed 6 bases, with 13 bases lying between them. Germline V CDR1 and CDR2: SGHNT, YYREEE (reference sequence). CDR3 region: CASSLVGGPSEQYF. CDR3 DNA sequence: TGTGCCAGCAGCTTGGTGGGGGGGCCATCCGAGCAGTACTTC.

The chain recombines TRBV7-3 with TRBJ2-7; D may be TRBD2 (6 bases). Germline V gene data show CDR1 as SGHTA and CDR2 as FQGTGA. This CDR3 has 16 amino acids. Trimming left V 4 bases short and J 2 bases short, with 18 bases between. The CDR3 here is CASSSDAGMGTYEQYF. The DNA of the CDR3 is TGTGCCAGCAGCTCCGACGCGGGAATGGGAACCTACGAGCAGTACTTC.

As to this clonotype: Germline is not matched at one junction end, which may reflect a read error. The chain couples TRBV3-1 to TRBJ2-7; D gene uncertain. Germline-derived CDR1 and CDR2 are LGHDT and YNNKEL (reference sequence). The CDR3 totals 15 residues. In DNA form, the CDR3 reads TGTACCAGCAGCCAAGATCGTGGTAGTCGAGGCGAGCAGTACTTC. Protein product: CTSSQDRGSRGEQYF.

This clonotype was detected ten times or more. The J gene is TRBJ1-5, the V gene TRBV20-1; D is unresolved. Germline loops: CDR1 DFQATT, CDR2 SNEGSKA (reference sequence). Trimming took off 1 base at V and 11 bases at J, with 15 bases between the two ends. The CDR3 is made up of 13 amino acids. CDR3 DNA: TGCAGTGCTAGAGTACCAAGTACGCCGGCCCAGCATTTT. Translated: CSARVPSTPAQHF.

J is TRBJ2-3 and V is TRBV12-3 or TRBV12-4; 7 bases are a match to TRBD1. This CDR3 is 15 amino acids long. The J segment lost 6 bases and the V segment lost 5 bases, leaving 11 bases of the junction unmatched. The CDR3 nucleotides are TGTGCCAGCAGTCGACAGGGTCCTGCTCAGGATACGCAGTATTTT. Translated: CASSRQGPAQDTQYF.